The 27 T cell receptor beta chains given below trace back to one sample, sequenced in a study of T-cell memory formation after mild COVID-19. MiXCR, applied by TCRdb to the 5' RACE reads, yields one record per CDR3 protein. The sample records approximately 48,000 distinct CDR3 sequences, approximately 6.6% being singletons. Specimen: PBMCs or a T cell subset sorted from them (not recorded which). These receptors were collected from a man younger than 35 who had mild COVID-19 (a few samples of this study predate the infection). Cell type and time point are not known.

CDR3: CATSEPRQEEGEKLFF. The CDR3 region has the DNA TGTGCCACCAGTGAGCCAAGACAGGAGGAAGGTGAAAAACTGTTTTTT. The V call is TRBV24-1, the J call TRBJ1-4; D may be TRBD1 (6 bases). This CDR3 region has 16 residues. Germline CDR1 reads KGHDR; CDR2 reads SFDVKD. The V and J ends lost 4 bases and 7 bases respectively, with 18 bases between them.

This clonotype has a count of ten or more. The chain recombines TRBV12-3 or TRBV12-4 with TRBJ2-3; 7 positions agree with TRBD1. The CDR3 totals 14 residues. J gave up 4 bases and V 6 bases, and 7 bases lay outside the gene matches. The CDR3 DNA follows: TGTGCCAGCAGGAACAGGGGAGTGGCAGATACGCAGTATTTT. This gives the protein CASRNRGVADTQYF.

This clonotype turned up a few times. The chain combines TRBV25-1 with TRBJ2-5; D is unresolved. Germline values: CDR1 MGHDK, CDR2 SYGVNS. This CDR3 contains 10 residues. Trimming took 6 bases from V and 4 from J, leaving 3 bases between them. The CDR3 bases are TGTGCCAGCAGGCGAGAGACCCAGTACTTC. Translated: CASRRETQYF.

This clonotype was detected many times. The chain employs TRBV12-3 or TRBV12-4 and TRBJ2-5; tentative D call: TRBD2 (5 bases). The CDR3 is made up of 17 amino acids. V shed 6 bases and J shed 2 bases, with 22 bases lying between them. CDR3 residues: CASSLGKFGGSQETQYF. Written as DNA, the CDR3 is TGTGCCAGCAGCCTGGGTAAATTTGGAGGTAGTCAAGAGACCCAGTACTTC.

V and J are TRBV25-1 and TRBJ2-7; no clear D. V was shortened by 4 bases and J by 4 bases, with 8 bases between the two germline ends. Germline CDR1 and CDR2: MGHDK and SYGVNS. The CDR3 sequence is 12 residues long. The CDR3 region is CASSADGYEQYV. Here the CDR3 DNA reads TGTGCCAGCAGTGCAGACGGGTACGAGCAGTACGTC.

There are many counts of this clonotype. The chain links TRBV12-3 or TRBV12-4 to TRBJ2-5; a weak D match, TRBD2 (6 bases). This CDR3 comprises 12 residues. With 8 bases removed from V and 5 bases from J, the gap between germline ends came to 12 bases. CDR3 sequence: CASCRDCETQYF. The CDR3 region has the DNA TGTGCCAGCTGCCGGGACTGTGAGACCCAGTACTTC.

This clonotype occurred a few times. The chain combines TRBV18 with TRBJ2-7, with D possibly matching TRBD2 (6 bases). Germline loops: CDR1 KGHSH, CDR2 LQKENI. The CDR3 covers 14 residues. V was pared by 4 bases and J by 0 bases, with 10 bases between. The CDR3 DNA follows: TGTGCCAGCTCACAAACGACTAGCTCCTACGAGCAGTACGTC. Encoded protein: CASSQTTSSYEQYV.

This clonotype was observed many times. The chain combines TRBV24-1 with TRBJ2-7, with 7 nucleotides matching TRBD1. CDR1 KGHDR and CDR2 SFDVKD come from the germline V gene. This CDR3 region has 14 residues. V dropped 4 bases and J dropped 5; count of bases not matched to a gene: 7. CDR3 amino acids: CATSETTGFHEQYV. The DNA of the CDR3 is TGTGCCACCAGTGAGACGACAGGGTTCCACGAGCAGTACGTC.

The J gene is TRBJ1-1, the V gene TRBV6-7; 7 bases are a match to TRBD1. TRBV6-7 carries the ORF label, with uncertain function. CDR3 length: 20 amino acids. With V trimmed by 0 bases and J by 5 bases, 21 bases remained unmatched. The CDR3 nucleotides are TGTGCCAGCAGTTACTCGCTGGGACAGTGCGAACCACGCGACGAGACTGAAGCTTTCTTT. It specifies CASSYSLGQCEPRDETEAFF.

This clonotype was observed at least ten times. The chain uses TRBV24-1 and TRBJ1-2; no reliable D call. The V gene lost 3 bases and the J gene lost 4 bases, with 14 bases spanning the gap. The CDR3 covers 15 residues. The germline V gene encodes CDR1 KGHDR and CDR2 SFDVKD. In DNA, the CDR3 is TGTGCCACCAGTGATACTGACGGTAACCGCTATGGCTACACCTTC. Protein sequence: CATSDTDGNRYGYTF.

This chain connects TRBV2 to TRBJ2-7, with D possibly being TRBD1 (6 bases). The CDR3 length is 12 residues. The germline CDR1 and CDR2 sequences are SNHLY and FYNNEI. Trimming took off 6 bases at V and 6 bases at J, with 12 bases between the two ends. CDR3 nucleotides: TGTGCCAGCAGCGCCAGGGGCCTCGAGCAGTACTTC. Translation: CASSARGLEQYF.

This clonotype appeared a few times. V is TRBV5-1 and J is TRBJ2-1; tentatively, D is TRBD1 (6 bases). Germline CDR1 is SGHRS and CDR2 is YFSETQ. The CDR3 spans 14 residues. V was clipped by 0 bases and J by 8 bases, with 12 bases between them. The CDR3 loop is CASSLGQAGDEQFF. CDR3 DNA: TGCGCCAGCAGCTTGGGACAGGCGGGCGATGAGCAGTTCTTC.

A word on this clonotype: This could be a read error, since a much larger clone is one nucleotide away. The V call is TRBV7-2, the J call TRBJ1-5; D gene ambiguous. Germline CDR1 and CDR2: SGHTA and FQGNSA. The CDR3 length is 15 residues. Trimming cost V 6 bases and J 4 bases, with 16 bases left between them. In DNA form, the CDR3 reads TGTGCCAGCAGATTATTCGCAGTACCTAATCAGCCCCAGCATTTT. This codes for CASRLFAVPNQPQHF.

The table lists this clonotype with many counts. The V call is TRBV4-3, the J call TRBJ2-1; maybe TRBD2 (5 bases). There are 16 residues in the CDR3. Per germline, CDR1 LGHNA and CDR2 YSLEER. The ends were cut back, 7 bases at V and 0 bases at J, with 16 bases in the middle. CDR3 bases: TGCGCCAGCACCTCAAGCCGGGGAAGCTCCTACAATGAGCAGTTCTTC. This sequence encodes CASTSSRGSSYNEQFF.

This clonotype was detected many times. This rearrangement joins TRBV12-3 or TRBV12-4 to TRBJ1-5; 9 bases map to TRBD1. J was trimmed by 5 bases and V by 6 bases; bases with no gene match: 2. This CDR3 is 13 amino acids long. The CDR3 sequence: CASRGQGDQPQHF. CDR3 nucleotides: TGTGCCAGCAGGGGACAGGGCGATCAGCCCCAGCATTTT.

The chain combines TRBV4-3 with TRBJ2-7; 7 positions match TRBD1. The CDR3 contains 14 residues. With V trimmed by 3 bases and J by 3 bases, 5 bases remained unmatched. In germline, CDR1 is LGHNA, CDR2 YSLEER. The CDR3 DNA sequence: TGCGCCAGCAGCCATGACAGGGACCGCTACGAGCAGTACTTC. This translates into CASSHDRDRYEQYF.

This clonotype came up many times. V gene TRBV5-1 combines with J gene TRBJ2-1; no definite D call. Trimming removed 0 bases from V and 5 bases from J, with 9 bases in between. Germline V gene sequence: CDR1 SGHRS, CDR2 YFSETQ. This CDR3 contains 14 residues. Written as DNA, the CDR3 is TGCGCCAGCAGCTTGGGAGGCTTCAACAATGAGCAGTTCTTC. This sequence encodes CASSLGGFNNEQFF.

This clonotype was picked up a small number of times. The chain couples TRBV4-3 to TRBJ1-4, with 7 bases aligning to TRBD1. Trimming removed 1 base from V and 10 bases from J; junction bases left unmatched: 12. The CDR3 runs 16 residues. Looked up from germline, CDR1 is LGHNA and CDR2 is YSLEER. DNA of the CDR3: TGCGCCAGCAGCCAAGTGACAGGGATGGTCATAGGAAAACTGTTTTTT. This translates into CASSQVTGMVIGKLFF.

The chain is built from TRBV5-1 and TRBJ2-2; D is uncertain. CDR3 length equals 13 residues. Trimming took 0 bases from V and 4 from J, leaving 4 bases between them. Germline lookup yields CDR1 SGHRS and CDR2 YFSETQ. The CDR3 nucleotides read TGCGCCAGCAGCTTGGCGTCCACCGGGGAGCTGTTTTTT. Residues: CASSLASTGELFF.

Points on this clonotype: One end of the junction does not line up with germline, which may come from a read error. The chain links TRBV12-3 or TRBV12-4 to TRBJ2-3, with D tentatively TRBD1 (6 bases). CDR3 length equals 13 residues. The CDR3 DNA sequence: TGTGCAAGCAGTTTACAGGGCACAGATATGCAGTATTTT. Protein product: CASSLQGTDMQYF.

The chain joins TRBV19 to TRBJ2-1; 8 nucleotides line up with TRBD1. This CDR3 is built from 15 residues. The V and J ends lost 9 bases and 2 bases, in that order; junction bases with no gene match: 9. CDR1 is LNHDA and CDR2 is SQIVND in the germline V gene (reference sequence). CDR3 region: CASQDRGRTYNEQFF. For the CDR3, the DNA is TGTGCCAGCCAAGACAGGGGAAGAACCTACAATGAGCAGTTCTTC.

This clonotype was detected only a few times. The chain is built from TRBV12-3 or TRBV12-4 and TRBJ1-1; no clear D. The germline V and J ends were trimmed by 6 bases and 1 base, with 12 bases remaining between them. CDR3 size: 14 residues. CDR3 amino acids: CASSFSLGNTEAFF. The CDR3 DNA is TGTGCCAGCAGCTTCTCTCTGGGGAACACTGAAGCTTTCTTT.

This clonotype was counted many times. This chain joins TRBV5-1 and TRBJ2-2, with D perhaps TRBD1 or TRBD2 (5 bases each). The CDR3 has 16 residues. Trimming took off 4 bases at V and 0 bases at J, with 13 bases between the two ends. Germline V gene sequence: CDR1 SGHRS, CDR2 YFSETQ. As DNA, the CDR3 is TGCGCCAGCAGCATGGAGGTGGGGGCGAACACCGGGGAGCTGTTTTTT. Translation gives CASSMEVGANTGELFF.

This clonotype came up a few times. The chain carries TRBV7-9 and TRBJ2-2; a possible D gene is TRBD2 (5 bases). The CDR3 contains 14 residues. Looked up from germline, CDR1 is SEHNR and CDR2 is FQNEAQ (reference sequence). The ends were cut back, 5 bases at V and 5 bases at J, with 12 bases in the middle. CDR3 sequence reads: CASSPLTGTGELFF. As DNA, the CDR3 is TGTGCCAGCAGCCCTCTTACGGGGACCGGGGAGCTGTTTTTT.

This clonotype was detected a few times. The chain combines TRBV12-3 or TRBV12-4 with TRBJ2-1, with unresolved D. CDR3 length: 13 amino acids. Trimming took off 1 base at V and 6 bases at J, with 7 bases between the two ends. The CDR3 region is CASSLGLPNEQFF. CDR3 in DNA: TGTGCCAGCAGTTTAGGACTCCCCAATGAGCAGTTCTTC.

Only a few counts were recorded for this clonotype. CDR3 sequence (DNA): TGTGCCAGCAGCCACTACGCGGGGGGGACTGAAGCTTTCTTT. Translation gives CASSHYAGGTEAFF. J is TRBJ1-1 and V is TRBV7-2; TRBD1 is a possible D gene (5 bases). The CDR3 spans 14 residues. The V gene lost 5 bases and the J gene lost 5 bases, with 15 bases spanning the gap. Germline CDR1 is SGHTA and CDR2 is FQGNSA.

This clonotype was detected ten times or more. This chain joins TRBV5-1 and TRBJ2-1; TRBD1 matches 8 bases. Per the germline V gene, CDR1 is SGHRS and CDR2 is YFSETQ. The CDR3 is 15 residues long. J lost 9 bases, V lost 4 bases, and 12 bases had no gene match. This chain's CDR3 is CASSPRTGTLGEQFF. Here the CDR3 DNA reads TGCGCCAGCAGCCCCCGGACAGGGACTTTGGGTGAGCAGTTCTTC. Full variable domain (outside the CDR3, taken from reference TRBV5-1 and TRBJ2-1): KAGVTQTPRYLIKTRGQQVTLSCSPISGHRSVSWYQQTPGQGLQFLFEYFSETQRNKGNFPGRFSGRQFSNSRSEMNVSTLELGDSALYLCASSPRTGTLGEQFFGPGTRLTVL.